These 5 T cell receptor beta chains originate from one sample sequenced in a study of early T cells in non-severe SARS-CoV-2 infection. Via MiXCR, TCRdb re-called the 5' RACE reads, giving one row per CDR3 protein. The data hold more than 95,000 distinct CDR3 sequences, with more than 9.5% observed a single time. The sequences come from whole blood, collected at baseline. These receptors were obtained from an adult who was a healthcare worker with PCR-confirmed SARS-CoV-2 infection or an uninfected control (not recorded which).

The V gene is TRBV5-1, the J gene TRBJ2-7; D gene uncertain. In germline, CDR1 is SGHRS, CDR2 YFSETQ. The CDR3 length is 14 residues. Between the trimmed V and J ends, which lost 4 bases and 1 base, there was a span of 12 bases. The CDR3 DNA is TGCGCCAGCAGCCCGCGGCCGCCTTCCTACGAGCAGTACTTC. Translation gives CASSPRPPSYEQYF.

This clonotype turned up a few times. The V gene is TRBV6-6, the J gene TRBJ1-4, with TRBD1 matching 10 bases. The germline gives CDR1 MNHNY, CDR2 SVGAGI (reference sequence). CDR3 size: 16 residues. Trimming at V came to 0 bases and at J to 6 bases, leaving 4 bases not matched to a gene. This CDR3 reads CASSYSTGGLYEKLFF. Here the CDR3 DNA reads TGTGCCAGCAGTTACTCGACAGGGGGCTTGTATGAAAAACTGTTTTTT.

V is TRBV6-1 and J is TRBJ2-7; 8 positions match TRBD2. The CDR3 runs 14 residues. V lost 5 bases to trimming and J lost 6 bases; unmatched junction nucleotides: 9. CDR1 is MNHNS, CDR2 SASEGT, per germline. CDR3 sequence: CASSPRFGRGEQYF. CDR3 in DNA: TGTGCCAGCAGTCCACGCTTCGGGAGGGGCGAGCAGTACTTC.

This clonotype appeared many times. The CDR3 sequence: CSVLGGDNSPLHF. CDR3 DNA: TGCAGCGTTCTGGGGGGGGATAATTCACCCCTCCACTTT. The rearrangement links TRBV29-1 to TRBJ1-6; TRBD1 might be the D (5 bases). Germline V lookup: CDR1 SQVTM, CDR2 ANQGSEA. Trimming stripped 5 bases from V and 5 bases from J, with 10 bases between. This CDR3 is 13 amino acids long. Using reference TRBV29-1 and TRBJ1-6 for the parts outside the CDR3, the full variable domain is SAVISQKPSRDICQRGTSLTIQCQVDSQVTMMFWYRQQPGQSLTLIATANQGSEATYESGFVIDKFPISRPNLTFSTLTVSNMSPEDSSIYLCSVLGGDNSPLHFGNGTRLTVT.

The CDR3 loop reads CASGSGMHYEQYF. CDR3 sequence (DNA): TGTGCCAGCGGTAGCGGGATGCACTACGAGCAGTACTTC. J is TRBJ2-7 and V is TRBV27; 8 bases align to TRBD2. The germline V gene encodes CDR1 MNHEY and CDR2 SMNVEV (reference sequence). V lost 8 bases, J lost 3 bases, and 6 bases stayed unmatched. CDR3 size: 13 residues.